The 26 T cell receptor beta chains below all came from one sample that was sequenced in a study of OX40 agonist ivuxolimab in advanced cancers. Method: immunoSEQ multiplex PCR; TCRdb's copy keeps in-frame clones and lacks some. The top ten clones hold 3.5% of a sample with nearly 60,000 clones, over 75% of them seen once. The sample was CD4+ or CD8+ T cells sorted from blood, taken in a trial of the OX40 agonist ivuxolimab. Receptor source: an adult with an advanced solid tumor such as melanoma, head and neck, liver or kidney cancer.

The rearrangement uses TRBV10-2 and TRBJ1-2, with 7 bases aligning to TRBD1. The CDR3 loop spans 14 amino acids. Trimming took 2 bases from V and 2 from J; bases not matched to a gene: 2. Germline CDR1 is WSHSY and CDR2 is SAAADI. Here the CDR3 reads CASSEQGGNYGYTF. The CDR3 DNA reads TGCGCCAGCAGTGAGCAGGGGGGAAACTATGGCTACACCTTC.

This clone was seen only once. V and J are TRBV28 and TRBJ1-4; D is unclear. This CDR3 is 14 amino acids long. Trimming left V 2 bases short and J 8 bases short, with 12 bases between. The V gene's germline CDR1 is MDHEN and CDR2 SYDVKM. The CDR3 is CASSLLQAREKLFF. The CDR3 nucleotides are TGTGCCAGCAGTTTACTTCAGGCACGAGAAAAACTGTTTTTT.

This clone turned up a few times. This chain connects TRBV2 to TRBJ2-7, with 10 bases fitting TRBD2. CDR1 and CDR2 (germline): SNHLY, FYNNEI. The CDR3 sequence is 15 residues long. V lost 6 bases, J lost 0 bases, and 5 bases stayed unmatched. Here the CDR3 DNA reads TGTGCCAGCAGCCGGACTAGCGGAACCTCCTACGAGCAGTACTTC. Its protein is CASSRTSGTSYEQYF. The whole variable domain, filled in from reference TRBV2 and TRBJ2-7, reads EPEVTQTPSHQVTQMGQEVILRCVPISNHLYFYWYRQILGQKVEFLVSFYNNEISEKSEIFDDQFSVERPDGSNFTLKIRSTKLEDSAMYFCASSRTSGTSYEQYFGPGTRLTVT.

The CDR3 DNA reads TGTGCCAGCAGCTTAGGTGCGTATGAGCAGTTCTTC. It encodes CASSLGAYEQFF. The genes are TRBV11-2 and TRBJ2-1; no definite D call. This CDR3 spans 12 amino acids. V lost 1 base and J 8 bases, leaving 6 bases between the germline ends. Germline lookup yields CDR1 SGHAT and CDR2 FQNNGV.

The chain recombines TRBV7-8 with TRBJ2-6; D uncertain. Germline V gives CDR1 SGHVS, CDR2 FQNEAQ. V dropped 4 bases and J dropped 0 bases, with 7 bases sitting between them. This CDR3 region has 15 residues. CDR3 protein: CASSSHNSGANVLTF. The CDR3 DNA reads TGTGCCAGCAGCTCACACAACTCTGGGGCCAACGTCCTGACTTTC.

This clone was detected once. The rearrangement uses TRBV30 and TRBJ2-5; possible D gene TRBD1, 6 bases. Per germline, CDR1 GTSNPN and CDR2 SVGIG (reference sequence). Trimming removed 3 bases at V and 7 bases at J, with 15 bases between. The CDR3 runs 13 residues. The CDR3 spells CAWRLQGPGTQYF. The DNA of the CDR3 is TGTGCCTGGAGATTACAGGGTCCAGGGACCCAGTACTTC.

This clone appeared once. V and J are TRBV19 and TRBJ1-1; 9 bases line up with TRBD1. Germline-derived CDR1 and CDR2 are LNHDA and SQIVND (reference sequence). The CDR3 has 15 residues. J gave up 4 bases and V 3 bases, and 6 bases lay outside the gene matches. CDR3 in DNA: TGTGCCAGTAGTATTATACAGGGGGCAAGCACTGAAGCTTTCTTT. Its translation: CASSIIQGASTEAFF.

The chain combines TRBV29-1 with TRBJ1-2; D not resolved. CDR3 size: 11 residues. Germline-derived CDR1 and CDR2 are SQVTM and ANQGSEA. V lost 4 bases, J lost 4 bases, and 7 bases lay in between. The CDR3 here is CSVGSSYGYTF. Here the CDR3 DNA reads TGCAGCGTTGGTAGCAGCTATGGCTACACCTTC. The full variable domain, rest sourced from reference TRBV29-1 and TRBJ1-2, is SAVISQKPSRDICQRGTSLTIQCQVDSQVTMMFWYRQQPGQSLTLIATANQGSEATYESGFVIDKFPISRPNLTFSTLTVSNMSPEDSSIYLCSVGSSYGYTFGSGTRLTVV.

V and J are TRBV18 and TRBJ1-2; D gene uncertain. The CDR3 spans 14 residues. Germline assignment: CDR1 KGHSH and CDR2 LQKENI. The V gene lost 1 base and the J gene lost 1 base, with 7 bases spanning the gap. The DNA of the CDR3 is TGTGCCAGCTCACCACTGGCAGATAACTATGGCTACACCTTC. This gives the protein CASSPLADNYGYTF.

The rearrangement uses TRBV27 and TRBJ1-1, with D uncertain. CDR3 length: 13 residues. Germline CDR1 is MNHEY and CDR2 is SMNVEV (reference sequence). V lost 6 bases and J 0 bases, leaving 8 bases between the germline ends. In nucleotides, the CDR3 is TGTGCCAGCAGGGATTATATGAACACTGAAGCTTTCTTT. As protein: CASRDYMNTEAFF.

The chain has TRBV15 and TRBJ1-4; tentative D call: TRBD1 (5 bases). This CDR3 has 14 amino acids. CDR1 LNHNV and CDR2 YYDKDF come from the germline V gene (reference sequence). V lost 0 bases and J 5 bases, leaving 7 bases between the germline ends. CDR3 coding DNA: TGTGCCACCAGCAGAGATGCAGGGAATGAAAAACTGTTTTTT. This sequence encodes CATSRDAGNEKLFF. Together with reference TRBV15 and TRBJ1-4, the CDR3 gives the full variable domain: DAMVIQNPRYQVTQFGKPVTLSCSQTLNHNVMYWYQQKSSQAPKLLFHYYDKDFNNEADTPDNFQSRRPNTSFCFLDIRSPGLGDTAMYLCATSRDAGNEKLFFGSGTQLSVL.

In nucleotides, the CDR3 is TGTGCCAGCAGCCAGTTGGGGCTGGGGGAACTGTTTTTT. Its translation: CASSQLGLGELFF. This sequence joins TRBV4-2 and TRBJ1-4; the D gene is possibly TRBD1 (5 bases). The length of the CDR3 is 13 residues. Trimming stripped 3 bases from V and 12 bases from J, with 14 bases between. The germline V gene has CDR1 LGHNA and CDR2 YNFKEQ.

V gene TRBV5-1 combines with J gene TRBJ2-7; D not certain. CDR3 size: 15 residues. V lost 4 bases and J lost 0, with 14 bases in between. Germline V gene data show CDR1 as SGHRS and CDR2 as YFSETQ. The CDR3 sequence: CASSRTTDSSYEQYF. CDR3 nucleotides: TGCGCCAGCAGCAGGACGACCGATAGCTCCTACGAGCAGTACTTC.

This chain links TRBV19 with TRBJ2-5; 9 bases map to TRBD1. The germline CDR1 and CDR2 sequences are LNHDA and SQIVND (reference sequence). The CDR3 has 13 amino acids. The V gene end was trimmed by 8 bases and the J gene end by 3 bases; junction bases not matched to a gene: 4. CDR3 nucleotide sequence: TGTGCCAGTGGACAGGGGAATGAAGAGACCCAGTACTTC. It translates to CASGQGNEETQYF. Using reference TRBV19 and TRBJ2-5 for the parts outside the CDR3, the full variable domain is DGGITQSPKYLFRKEGQNVTLSCEQNLNHDAMYWYRQDPGQGLRLIYYSQIVNDFQKGDIAEGYSVSREKKESFPLTVTSAQKNPTAFYLCASGQGNEETQYFGPGTRLLVL.

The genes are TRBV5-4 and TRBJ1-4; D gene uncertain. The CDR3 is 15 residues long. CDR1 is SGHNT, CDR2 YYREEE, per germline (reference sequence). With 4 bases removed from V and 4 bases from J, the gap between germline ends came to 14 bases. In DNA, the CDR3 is TGTGCCAGCAGCCCCGGTCCGGGGAATAATGAAAAACTGTTTTTT. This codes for CASSPGPGNNEKLFF.

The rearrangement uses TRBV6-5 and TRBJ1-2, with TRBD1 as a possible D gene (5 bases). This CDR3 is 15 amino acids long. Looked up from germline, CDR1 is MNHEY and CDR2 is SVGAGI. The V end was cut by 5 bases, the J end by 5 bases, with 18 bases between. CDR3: CASSTWSGTGYGYTF. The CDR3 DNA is TGTGCCAGCAGTACTTGGTCCGGGACGGGATATGGCTACACCTTC.

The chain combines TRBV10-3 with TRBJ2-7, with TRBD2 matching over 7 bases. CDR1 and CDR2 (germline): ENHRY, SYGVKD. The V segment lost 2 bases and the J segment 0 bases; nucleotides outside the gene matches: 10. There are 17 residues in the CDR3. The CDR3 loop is CAISETSAGLNSYEQYF. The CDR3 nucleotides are TGTGCCATCAGTGAGACCTCAGCGGGACTAAACTCCTACGAGCAGTACTTC.

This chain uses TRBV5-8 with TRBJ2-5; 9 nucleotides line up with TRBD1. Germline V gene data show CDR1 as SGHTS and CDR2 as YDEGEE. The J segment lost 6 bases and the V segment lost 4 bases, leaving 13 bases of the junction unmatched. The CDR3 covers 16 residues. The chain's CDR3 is CASSRVPGQGRKTQYF. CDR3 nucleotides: TGTGCCAGCAGCCGCGTCCCGGGACAGGGAAGAAAGACCCAGTACTTC.

For the CDR3, the DNA is TGCAGCGTAGTGGGACAGGGGGGCACTGAAGCTTTCTTT. Its translation: CSVVGQGGTEAFF. The rearrangement links TRBV29-1 to TRBJ1-1; 11 nucleotides agree with TRBD1. The CDR3 totals 13 residues. V lost 6 bases and J lost 4; bases outside the gene matches: 4. Germline CDR1 and CDR2: SQVTM and ANQGSEA.

CDR3 coding DNA: TGTGCCAGCAGTGATTCCCCCGGACAGCCCCAGCATTTT. Amino acids: CASSDSPGQPQHF. The chain links TRBV6-4 to TRBJ1-5; no firm D call. Germline CDR1 and CDR2: MRHNA and SNTAGT. The CDR3 is 13 residues long. Trimming took 3 bases from V and 7 from J, leaving 10 bases between them.

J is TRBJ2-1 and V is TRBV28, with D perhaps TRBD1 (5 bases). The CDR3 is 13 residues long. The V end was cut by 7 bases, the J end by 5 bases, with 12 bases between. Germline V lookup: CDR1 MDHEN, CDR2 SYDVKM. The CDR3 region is CASKRQTDNEQFF. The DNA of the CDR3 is TGTGCCAGCAAACGACAGACTGACAATGAGCAGTTCTTC.

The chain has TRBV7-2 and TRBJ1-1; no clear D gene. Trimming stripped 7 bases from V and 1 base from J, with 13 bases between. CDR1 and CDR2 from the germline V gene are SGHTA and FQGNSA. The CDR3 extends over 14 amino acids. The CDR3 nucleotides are TGTGCCAGCACCCAAACCCCGGCGAACACTGAAGCTTTCTTT. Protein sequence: CASTQTPANTEAFF.

This CDR3 reads CASSLTALAGTPRAGELFF. The CDR3 DNA reads as TGTGCCAGCAGCTTGACCGCACTAGCGGGAACCCCCCGTGCCGGGGAGCTGTTTTTT. This chain connects TRBV5-6 to TRBJ2-2; 10 nucleotides line up with TRBD2. Trimming took 1 base from V and 6 from J; bases not matched to a gene: 15. This CDR3 region has 19 residues. CDR1 is SGHDT, CDR2 YYEEEE, per germline.

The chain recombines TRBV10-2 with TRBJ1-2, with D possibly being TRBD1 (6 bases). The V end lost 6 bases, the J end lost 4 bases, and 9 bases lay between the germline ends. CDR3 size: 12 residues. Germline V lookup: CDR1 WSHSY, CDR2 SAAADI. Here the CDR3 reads CASRDSSYGYTF. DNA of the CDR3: TGCGCCAGCAGGGACAGCAGCTATGGCTACACCTTC.

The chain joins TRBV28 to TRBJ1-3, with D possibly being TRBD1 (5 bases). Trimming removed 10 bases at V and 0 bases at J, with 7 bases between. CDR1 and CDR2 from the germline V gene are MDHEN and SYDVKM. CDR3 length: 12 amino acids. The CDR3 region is CATGSSGNTIYF. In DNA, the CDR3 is TGTGCCACAGGGAGCTCTGGAAACACCATATATTTT.

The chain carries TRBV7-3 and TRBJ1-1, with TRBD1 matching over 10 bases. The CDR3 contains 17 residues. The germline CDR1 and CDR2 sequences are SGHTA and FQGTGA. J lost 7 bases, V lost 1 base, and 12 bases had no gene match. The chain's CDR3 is CASSLMRLGQGLDEAFF. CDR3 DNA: TGTGCCAGCAGCTTAATGAGGTTGGGACAGGGGCTGGATGAAGCTTTCTTT.